This T cell receptor (beta chain) comes out of a study of HIV-infected children after antiretroviral therapy interruption. The wider study: Most children had recorded EBV and CMV exposure. Findings and limits, study-wide: By the end of treatment interruption, naive CD4+ clonality (Gini) increased.

This clonotype has a count of ten or more. The antigen is not known. Treatment specified: PENTA 11 planned treatment interruption arm or continuous ART arm. At least 24 weeks of at least three-drug ART, in children 2 to 15 years. Unique molecular identifiers were included in an RNA-based 3' RACE TCR library. One entry per CDR3 protein results from TCRdb running MiXCR on the 3' RACE reads. The sample has about 46,000 distinct CDR3 sequences; around 4.5% are singletons. Germline CDR1 and CDR2: SQVTM and ANQGSEA. V was clipped by 3 bases and J by 8 bases, with 14 bases between them. The CDR3 consists of 13 residues.

The sample consisted of CD45RA+ CD4+ T cells from PBMCs, pooled from several time points, taken from a donor given antiretroviral therapy, either interrupted or continuous. The subset denotes: naive CD4+ CD45RA+ CD45RO- T cells. This TCR was sampled from a pool of human donors with HIV. The chain joins TRBV29-1 to TRBJ2-4, with a possible D match to TRBD2 (6 bases). CDR3 sequence: CSVDGLGEDIQYF. The CDR3 DNA is TGCAGCGTTGATGGGCTCGGGGAGGACATTCAGTACTTC.